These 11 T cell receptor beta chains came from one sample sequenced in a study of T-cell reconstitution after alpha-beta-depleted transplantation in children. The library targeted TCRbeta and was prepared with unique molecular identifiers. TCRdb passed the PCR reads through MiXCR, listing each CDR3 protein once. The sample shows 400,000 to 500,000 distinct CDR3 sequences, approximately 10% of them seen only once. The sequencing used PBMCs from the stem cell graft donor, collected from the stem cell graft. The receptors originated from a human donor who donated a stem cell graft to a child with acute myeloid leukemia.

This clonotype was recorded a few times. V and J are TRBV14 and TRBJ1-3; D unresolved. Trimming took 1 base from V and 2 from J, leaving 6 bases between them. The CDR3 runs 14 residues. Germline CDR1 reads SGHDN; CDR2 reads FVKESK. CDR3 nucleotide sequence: TGTGCCAGCAGCCAAGGCTCGGCTGGAAACACCATATATTTT. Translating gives CASSQGSAGNTIYF. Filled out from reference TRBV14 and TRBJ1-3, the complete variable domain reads EAGVTQFPSHSVIEKGQTVTLRCDPISGHDNLYWYRRVMGKEIKFLLHFVKESKQDESGMPNNRFLAERTGGTYSTLKVQPAELEDSGVYFCASSQGSAGNTIYFGEGSWLTVV.

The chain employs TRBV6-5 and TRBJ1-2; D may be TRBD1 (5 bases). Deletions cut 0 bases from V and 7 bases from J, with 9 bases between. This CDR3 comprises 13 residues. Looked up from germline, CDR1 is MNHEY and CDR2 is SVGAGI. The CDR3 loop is CASSYSAGLGYTF. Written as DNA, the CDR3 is TGTGCCAGCAGTTACTCCGCGGGGCTTGGCTACACCTTC.

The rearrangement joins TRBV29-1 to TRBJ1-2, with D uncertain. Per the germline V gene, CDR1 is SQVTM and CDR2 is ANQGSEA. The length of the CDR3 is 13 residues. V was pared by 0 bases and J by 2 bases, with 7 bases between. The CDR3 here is CSVEDRENYGYTF. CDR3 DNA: TGCAGCGTTGAAGATCGCGAGAACTATGGCTACACCTTC.

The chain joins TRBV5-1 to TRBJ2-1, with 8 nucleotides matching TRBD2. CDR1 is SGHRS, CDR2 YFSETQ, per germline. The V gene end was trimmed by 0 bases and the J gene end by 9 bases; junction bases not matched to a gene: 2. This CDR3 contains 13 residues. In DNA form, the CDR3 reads TGCGCCAGCAGCTTGGGGACTAGCACTGAGCAGTTCTTC. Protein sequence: CASSLGTSTEQFF.

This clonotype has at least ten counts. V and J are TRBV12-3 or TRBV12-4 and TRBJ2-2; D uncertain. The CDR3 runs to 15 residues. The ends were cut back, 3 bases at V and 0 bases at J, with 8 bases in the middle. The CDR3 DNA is TGTGCCAGCAGTTTGACACAAACGAACACCGGGGAGCTGTTTTTT. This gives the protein CASSLTQTNTGELFF.

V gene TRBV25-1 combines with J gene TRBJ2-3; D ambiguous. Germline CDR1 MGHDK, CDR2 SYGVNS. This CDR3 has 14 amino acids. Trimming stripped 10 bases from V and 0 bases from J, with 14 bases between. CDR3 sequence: CANILTSSTDTQYF. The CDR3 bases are TGTGCCAACATTCTAACGTCTAGCACAGATACGCAGTATTTT.

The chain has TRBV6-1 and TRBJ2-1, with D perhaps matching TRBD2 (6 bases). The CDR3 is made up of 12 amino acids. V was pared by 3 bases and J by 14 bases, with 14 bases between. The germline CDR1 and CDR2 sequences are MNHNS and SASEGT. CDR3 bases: TGTGCCAGCAGTGATTGGGGAGGAAGAGAGTTCTTC. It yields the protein CASSDWGGREFF.

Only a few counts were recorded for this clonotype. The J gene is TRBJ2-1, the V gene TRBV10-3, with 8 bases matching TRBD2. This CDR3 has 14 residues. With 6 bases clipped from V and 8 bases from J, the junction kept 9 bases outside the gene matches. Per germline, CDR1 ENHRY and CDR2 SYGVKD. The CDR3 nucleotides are TGTGCCATCAGGGCCCAGCGGGAGTCCCATGAGCAGTTCTTC. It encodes CAIRAQRESHEQFF.

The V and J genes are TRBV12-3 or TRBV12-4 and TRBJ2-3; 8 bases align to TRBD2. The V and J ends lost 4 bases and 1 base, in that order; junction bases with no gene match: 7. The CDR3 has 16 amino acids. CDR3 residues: CASSSPRRGGTDTQYF. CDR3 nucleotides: TGTGCCAGCAGTTCCCCTCGGCGGGGGGGCACAGATACGCAGTATTTT.

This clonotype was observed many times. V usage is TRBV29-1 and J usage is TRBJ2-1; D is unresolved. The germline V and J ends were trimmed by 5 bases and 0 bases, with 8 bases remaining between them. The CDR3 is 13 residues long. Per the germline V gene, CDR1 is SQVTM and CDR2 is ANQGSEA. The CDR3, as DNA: TGCAGCGTTTCTGAGAGCTCCTACAATGAGCAGTTCTTC. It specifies CSVSESSYNEQFF.

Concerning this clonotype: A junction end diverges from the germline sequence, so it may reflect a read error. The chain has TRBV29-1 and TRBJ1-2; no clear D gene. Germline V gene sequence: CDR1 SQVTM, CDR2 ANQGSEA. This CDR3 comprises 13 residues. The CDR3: CSVNPPTNYGYTF. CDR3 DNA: TGCAGCGTGAACCCACCTACTAATTATGGCTACACCTTC.